This TCR beta chain stems from a study of CD8+CD57+ T cells in acquired aplastic anemia (dated by TCRdb to the late 2010s). A note on the overall study: Extracted DNA from sorted CD4+ and CD8+ cells averaged around 3.3 ug, ranging from about 0.17 to 27.4 ug. Mean read counts for healthy donor samples were 10 million to 10.8 million for CD4+ cells and some 12 million for CD8+ cells.

Results the study describes overall, beyond this receptor: No significant difference in CD8+ Simpson's diversity was found between patients and healthy controls (P=0.060). Roughly 30 CD8+ CDR3 sequences were shared between patients and controls but appeared highly expressed in patients and within their immunodominant clones.

The germline V gene (reference sequence) gives CDR1 as DFQATT and CDR2 as SNEGSKA. V ends up 3 bases short and J 7 bases short, with an unmatched junction base count of 9. Including cysteine and phenylalanine, the CDR3 has 15 amino acids. Only the CDR3 DNA stays, 45 bases, in frame from base 1. Profiling of TCR beta VDJ combinations and CDR3 sequences used genomic DNA as the template. An Illumina HiSeq 2000 was the platform used for TCR repertoire sequencing. Per the original workflow: TRBV/TRBJ rearrangement plots, CDR3 size and DJ length profiles, and Simpson's diversity index were used to evaluate the repertoires. The most abundant DNA sequence in the deep sequencing data was defined as the immunodominant clone. CDR3 amino acid sequences were checked for sharing across subjects and were also compared against the VDJdb database and published repertoires. The raw public data were reprocessed by TCRdb itself: fastp quality trimming at Q25, MiXCR clonotype calling, in-frame beta chains only. Entries are consolidated by CDR3 protein sequence, retaining the most common genes and DNA. The V and J calls reflect TCRdb's pipeline rather than the authors' work. For this sample there are 400,000 to 450,000 distinct CDR3 sequences; 55% to 75% appear just once. The ten largest clones take up 4% of the sample.

In the study, sorted CD4+ and CD8+ blood T cells from patients with severe aplastic anemia and from healthy subjects underwent deep sequencing of TCR repertoires. Ficoll-Paque density gradient centrifugation was used to isolate peripheral blood mononuclear cells. Before DNA was extracted, CD4+ and CD8+ T cells were sorted using either FACS or magnetic beads. This clonotype was detected only a few times. The antigen this receptor binds is unknown. The sample holds no much larger clone one base away, and base qualities are not on file. The sequence was collected from a human donor in good health, serving as a control. The receptor chain draws on TRBV20-1 and TRBJ2-7, with TRBD2 matching 13 junction bases. Specimen: sorted CD4+, CD8+, or CD8+CD57+ T cells (not recorded which) from PBMCs. The nucleotide sequence reads TGCAGTGCTAGGACACTAGCGGGAGGGCCATTAGAGCAGTACTTC. Translated, this gives CSARTLAGGPLEQYF.